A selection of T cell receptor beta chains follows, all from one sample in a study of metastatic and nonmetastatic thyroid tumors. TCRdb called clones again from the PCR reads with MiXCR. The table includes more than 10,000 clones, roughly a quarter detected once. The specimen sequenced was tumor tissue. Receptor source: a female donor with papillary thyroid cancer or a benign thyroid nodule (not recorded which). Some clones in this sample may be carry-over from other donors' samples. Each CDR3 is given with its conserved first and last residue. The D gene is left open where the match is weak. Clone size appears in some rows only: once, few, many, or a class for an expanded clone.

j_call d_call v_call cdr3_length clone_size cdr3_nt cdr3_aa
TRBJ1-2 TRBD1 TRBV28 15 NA TGTGCCAGCAGTTTATATGGACAGGGGAGCTATGGCTACACCTTC CASSLYGQGSYGYTF
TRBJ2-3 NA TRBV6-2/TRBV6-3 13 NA TGTGCCACCCTATGGGCGGGTACAGATACGCAGTATTTT CATLWAGTDTQYF
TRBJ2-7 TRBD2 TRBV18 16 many TGTGCCAGCTCACGGCGGAGGGAGGGAGGTACAGGCGAGCAGTACTTC CASSRRREGGTGEQYF
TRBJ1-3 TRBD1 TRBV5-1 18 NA TGCGCCAGCAGCTTGGCGGCACAGGGGTTAGACTCTGGAAACACCATATATTTT CASSLAAQGLDSGNTIYF
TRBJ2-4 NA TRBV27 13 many TGTGCCAGCAGAGAACTCGCCAAAAACATTCAGTACTTC CASRELAKNIQYF
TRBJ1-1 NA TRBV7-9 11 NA TGTGCCAGCAGCGTTAGTCCAGAAGCTTTCTTT CASSVSPEAFF
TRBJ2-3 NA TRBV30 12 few TGTGCCTGGAGTGCAGTCTCCCGTACGCAGTATTTT CAWSAVSRTQYF
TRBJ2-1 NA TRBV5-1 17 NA TGCGCCAGCAGCTTGGAACTCGGTACAGGAACCTACAATGAGCAGTTCTTC CASSLELGTGTYNEQFF
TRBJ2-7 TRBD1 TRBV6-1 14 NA TGTGCCAGCAGGAGGGGGCAAAACATTGGCGAGCAGTACTTC CASRRGQNIGEQYF
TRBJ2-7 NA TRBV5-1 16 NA TGCGCCAGCAGCTTGGCCCCTGGACTGGGAACCTACGAGCAGTACTTC CASSLAPGLGTYEQYF
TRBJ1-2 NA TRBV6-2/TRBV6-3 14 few TGTGCCAGCAGTTACCCGCCCGGGGGGAGCGGCTACACCTTC CASSYPPGGSGYTF
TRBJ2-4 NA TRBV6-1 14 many TGTGCCAGCAGTACAGGGACGGGAAAAAACATTCAGTACTTC CASSTGTGKNIQYF
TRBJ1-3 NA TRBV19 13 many TGTGCCAGTAGTCCATGGAGGGGAAACACCATATATTTT CASSPWRGNTIYF
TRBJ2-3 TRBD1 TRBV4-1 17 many TGCGCCAGCAGCCAAGCCTCGACAGGGGGCGAGGGGAATACGCAGTATTTT CASSQASTGGEGNTQYF
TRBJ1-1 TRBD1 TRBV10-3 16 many TGTGCCAGGACCGGGACAGGGGGCCCCGCGGTAACTGAAGCTTTCTTT CARTGTGGPAVTEAFF
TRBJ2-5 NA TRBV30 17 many TGTGCCTGGAGTGTAGATTGGGCAGGACGAGGGCAAGAGACCCAGTACTTC CAWSVDWAGRGQETQYF
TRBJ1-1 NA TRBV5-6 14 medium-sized TGTGCCAGCAGCTTGTCGGGTGTGGGCACTGAAGCTTTCTTT CASSLSGVGTEAFF
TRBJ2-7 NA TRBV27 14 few TGTGCCAGCCGCAATAGGGGAGGCTCCTACGAGCAGTACTTC CASRNRGGSYEQYF
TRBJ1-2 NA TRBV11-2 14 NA TGTGCCAGCAGCTTAGTTGCAGGGAGGGGTGGCTACACCTTC CASSLVAGRGGYTF
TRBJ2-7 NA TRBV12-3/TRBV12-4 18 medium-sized TGTGCCAGCAGCCCTTCGGGGGCGACAACAAAAAGGCTCCACGAGCAGTACTTC CASSPSGATTKRLHEQYF
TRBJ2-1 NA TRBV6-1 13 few TGTGCCAGCAGTCAGGGATCCGTCAATGAGCAGTTCTTC CASSQGSVNEQFF
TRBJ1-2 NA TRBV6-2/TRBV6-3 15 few TGTGCCAGCAGTTACGGGTGGCGGCGAGGCGAAGGCTACACCTTC CASSYGWRRGEGYTF
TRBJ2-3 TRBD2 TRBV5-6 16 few TGTGCCAGCAGCTTGGATGGCGGGAGGAGCACAGATACGCAGTATTTT CASSLDGGRSTDTQYF
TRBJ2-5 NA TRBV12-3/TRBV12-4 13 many TGTGCCAGCACCAAGGGGTATCGGGAGACCCAGTACTTC CASTKGYRETQYF
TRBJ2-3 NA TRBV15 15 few TGTGCCACCAGCAGAGATACAGGGAGTACAGATACGCAGTATTTT CATSRDTGSTDTQYF
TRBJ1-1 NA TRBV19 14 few TGTGCCAGCAGCTTTGACTCATTGGGCAGTGAAGCTTTCTTT CASSFDSLGSEAFF
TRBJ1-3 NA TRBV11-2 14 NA TGTGCCAGCAGCTTAGGAAGCTCTGGAAACACCATATATTTT CASSLGSSGNTIYF
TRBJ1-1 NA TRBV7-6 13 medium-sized TGTGCCAGCAGCTTAGGGGGGAGCACTGAAGCTTTCTTT CASSLGGSTEAFF
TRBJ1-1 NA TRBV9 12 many TGTGCCAGCAGCGGATCAAACACTGAAGCTTTCTTT CASSGSNTEAFF